This T cell receptor (beta chain) came from a study of T-cell reconstitution after alpha-beta-depleted transplantation in children. Researchers prepared the TCRbeta library using unique molecular identifiers, the study reports. TCRdb processed the PCR reads anew with MiXCR; each CDR3 protein has one entry. The table includes hundreds of thousands of distinct CDR3 sequences, about 11% detected once. Sequencing was performed on PBMCs from the stem cell graft donor, taken from the stem cell graft. This clonotype originated in a human donor who donated a stem cell graft to a child with acute myeloid leukemia.

The DNA of the CDR3 is TGTGCCAGCAGCCTGACTAGCGGGTCGGATACGCAGTATTTT. This sequence encodes CASSLTSGSDTQYF. The chain links TRBV4-2 to TRBJ2-3, with 10 bases that match TRBD2. V lost 4 bases and J lost 6; bases outside the gene matches: 4. Germline-derived CDR1 and CDR2 are LGHNA and YNFKEQ. The CDR3 runs 14 residues.